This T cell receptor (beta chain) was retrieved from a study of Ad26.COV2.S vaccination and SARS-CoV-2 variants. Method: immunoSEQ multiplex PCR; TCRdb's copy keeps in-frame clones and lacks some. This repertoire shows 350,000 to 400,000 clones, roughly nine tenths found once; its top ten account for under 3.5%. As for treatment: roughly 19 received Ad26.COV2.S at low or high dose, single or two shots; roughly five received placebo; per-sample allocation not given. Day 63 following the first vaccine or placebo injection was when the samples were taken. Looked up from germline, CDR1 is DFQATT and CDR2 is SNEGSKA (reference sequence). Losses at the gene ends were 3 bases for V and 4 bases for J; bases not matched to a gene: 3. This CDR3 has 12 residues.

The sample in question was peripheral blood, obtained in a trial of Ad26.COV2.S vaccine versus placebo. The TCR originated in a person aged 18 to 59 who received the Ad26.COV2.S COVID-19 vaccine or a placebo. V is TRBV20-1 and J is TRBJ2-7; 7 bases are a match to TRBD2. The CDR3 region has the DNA TGCAGTGCTAGTCTAGCGGCATACGAGCAGTACTTC. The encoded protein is CSASLAAYEQYF.